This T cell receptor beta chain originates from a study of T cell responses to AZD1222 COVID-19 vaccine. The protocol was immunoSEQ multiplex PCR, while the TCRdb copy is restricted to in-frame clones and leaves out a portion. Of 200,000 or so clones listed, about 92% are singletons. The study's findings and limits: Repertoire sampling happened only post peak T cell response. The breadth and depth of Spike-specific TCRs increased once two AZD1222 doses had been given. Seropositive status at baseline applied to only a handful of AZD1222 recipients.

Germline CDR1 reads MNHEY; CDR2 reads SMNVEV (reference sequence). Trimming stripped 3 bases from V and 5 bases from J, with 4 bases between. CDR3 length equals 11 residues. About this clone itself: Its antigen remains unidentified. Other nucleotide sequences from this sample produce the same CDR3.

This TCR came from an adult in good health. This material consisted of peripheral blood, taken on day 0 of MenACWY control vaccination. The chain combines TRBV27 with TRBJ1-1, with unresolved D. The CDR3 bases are TGTGCCAGCAGTTTTAATACTGAAGCTTTCTTT. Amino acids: CASSFNTEAFF.